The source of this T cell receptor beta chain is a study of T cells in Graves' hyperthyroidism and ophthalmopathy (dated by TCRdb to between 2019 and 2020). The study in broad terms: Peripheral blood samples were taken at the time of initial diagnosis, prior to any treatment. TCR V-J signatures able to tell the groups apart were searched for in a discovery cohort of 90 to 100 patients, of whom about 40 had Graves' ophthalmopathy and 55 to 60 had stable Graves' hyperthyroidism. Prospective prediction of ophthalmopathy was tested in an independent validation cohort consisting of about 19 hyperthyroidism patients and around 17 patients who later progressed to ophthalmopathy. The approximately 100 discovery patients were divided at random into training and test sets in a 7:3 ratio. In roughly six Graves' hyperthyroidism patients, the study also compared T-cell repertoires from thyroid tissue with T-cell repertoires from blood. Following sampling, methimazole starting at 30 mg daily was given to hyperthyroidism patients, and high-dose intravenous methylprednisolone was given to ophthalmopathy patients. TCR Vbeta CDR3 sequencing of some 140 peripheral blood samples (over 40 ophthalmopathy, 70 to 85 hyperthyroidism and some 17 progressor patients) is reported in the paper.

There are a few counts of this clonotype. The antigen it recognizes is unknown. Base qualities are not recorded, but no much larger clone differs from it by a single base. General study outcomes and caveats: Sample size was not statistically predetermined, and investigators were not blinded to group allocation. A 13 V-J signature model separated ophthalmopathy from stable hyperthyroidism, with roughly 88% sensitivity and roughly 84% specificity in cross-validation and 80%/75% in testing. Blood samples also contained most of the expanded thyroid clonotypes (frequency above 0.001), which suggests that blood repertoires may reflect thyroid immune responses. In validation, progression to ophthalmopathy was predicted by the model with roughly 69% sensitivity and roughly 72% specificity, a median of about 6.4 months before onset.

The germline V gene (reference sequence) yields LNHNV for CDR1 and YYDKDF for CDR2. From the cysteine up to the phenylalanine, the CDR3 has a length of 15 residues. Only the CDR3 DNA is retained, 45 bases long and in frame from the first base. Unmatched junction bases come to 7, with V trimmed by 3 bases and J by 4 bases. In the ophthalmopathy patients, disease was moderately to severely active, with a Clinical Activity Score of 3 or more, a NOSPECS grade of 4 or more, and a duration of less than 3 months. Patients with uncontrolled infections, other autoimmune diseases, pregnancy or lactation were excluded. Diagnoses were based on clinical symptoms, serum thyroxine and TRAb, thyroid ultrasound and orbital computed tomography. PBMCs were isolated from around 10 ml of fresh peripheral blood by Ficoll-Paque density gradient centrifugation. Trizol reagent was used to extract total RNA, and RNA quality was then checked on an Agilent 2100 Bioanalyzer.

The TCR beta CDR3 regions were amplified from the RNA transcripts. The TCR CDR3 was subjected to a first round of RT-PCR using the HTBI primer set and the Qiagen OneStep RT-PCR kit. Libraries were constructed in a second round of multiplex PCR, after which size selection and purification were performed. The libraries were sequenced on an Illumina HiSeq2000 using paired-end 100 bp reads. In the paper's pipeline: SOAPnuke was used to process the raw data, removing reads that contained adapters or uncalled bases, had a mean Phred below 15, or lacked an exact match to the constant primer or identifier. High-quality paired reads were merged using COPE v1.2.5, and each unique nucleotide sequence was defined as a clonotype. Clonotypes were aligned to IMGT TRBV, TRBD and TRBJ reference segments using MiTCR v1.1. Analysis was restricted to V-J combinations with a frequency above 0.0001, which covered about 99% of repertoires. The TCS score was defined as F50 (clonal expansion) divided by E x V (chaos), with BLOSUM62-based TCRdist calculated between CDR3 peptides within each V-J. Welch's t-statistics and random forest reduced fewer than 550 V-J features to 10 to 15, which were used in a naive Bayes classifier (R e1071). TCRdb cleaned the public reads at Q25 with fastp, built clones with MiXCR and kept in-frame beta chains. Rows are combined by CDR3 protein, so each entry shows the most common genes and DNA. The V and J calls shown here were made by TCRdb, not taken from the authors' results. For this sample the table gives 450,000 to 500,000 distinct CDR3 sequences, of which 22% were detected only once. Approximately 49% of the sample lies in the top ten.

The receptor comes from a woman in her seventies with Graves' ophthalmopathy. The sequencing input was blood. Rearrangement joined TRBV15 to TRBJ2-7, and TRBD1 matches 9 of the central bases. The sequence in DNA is TGTGCCACCAGCAGTCTACAGGGGGCTAGTTACGAGCAGTACTTC. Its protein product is CATSSLQGASYEQYF.